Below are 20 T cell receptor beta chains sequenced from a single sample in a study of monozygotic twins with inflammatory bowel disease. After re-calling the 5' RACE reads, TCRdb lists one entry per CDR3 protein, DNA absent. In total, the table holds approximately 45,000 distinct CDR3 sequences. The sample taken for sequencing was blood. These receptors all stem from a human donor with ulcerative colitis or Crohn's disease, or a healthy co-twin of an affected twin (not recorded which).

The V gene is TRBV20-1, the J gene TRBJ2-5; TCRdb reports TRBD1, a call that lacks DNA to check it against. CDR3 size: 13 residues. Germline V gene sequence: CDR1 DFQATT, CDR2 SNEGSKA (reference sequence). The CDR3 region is CSARDPGPQTQYF.

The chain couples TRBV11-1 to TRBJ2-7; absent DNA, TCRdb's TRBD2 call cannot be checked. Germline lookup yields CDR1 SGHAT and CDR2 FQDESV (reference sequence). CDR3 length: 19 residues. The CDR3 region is CASSSRGAGTSGRVYEQYF.

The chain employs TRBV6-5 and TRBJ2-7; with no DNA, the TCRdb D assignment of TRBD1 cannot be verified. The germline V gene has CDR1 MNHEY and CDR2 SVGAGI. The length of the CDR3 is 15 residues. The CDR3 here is CASSYEGGGPYEQYF.

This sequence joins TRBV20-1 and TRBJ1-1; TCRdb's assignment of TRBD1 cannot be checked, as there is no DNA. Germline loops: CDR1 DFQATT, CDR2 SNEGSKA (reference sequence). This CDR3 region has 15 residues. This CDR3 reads CSAIPGLVQYTEAFF.

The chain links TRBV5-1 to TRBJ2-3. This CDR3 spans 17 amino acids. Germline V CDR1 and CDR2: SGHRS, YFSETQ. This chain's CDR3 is CASSLDPPGGGTDTQYF.

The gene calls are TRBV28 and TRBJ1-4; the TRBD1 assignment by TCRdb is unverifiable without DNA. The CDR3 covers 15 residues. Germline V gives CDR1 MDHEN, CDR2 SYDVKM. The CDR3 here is CASSTRGETNEKLFF. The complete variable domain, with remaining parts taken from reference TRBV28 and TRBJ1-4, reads DVKVTQSSRYLVKRTGEKVFLECVQDMDHENMFWYRQDPGLGLRLIYFSYDVKMKEKGDIPEGYSVSREKKERFSLILESASTNQTSMYLCASSTRGETNEKLFFGSGTQLSVL.

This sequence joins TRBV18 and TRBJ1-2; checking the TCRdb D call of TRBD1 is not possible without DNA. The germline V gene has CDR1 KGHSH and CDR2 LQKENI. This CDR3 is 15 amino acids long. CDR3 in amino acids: CASSDPSGEGYGYTF.

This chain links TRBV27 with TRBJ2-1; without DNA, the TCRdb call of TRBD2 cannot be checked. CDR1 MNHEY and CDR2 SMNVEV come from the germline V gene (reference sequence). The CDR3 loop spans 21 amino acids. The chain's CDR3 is CASSSRDRFGAGGPKANEQFF.

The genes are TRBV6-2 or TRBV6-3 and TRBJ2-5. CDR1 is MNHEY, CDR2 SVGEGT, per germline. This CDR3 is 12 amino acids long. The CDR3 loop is CASSPVEETQYF.

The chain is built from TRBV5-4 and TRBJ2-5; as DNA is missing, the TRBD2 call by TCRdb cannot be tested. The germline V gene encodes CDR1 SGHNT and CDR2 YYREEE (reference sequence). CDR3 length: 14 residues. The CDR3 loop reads CASSLPGRGETQYF.

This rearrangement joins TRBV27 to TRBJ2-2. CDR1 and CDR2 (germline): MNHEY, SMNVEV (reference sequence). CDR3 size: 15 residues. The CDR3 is CASSLFTTNTGELFF.

CDR3 residues: CATSRDERGFGYTF. The chain carries TRBV15 and TRBJ1-2; the TCRdb D gene call, TRBD1, has no DNA to confirm it. The CDR3 sequence is 14 residues long. From germline, CDR1 is LNHNV and CDR2 YYDKDF (reference sequence).

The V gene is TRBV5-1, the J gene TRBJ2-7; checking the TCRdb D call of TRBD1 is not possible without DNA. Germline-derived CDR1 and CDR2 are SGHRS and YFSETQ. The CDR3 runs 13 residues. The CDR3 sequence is CASSRSGENEQYF.

The CDR3 here is CSVTIGSRTDTQYF. The chain joins TRBV29-1 to TRBJ2-3. This CDR3 region has 14 residues. In germline, CDR1 is SQVTM, CDR2 ANQGSEA.

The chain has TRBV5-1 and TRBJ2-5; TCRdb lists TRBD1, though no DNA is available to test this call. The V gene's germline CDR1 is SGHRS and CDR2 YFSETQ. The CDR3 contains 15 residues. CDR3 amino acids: CASSLTGTYQETQYF.

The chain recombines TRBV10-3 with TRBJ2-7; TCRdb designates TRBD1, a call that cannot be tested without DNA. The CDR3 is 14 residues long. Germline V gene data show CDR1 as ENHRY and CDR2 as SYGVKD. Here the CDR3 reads CAISERGQNYEQYF.

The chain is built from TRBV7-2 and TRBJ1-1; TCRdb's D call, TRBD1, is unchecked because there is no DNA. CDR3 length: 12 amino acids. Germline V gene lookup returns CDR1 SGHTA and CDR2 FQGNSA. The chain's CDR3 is CASSERRGLAFF.

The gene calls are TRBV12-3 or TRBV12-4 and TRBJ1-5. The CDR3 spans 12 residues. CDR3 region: CASSKQWQPQHF.

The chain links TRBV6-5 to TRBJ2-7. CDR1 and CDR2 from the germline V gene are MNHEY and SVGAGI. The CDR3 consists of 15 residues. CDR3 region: CASRSSSGRSYEQYF.

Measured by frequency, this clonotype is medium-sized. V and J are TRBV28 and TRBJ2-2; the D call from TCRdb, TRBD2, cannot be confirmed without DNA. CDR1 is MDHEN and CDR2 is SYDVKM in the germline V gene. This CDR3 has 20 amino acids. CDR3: CASSTYGASGDNTNTGELFF.